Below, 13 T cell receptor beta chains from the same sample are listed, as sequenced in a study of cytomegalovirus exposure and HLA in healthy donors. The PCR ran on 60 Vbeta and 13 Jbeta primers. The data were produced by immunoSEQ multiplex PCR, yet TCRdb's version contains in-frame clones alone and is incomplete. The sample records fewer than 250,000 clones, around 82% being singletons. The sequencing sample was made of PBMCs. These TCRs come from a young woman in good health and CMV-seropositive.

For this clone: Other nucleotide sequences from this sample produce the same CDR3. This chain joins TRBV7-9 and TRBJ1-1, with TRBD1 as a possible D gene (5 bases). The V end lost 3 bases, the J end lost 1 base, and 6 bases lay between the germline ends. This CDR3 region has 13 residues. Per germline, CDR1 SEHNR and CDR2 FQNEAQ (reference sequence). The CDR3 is CASSFQGNTEAFF. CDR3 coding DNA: TGTGCCAGCAGCTTTCAGGGGAACACTGAAGCTTTCTTT.

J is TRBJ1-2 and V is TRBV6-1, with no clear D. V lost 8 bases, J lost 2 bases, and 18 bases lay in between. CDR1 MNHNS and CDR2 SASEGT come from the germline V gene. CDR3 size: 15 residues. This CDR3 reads CASGQRELLNYGYTF. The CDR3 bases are TGTGCCAGCGGGCAGAGGGAATTATTAAACTATGGCTACACCTTC.

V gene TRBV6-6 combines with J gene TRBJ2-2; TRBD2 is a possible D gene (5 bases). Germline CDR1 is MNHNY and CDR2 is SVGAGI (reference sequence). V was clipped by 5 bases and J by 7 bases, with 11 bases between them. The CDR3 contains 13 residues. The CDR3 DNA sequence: TGTGCCAGCAGTCGTACGGGGATCGGGGAGCTGTTTTTT. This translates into CASSRTGIGELFF.

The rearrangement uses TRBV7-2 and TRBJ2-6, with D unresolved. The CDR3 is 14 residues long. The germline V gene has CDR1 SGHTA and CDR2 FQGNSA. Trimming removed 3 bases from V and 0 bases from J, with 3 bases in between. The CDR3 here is CASSFSSGANVLTF. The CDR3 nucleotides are TGTGCCAGCAGCTTTAGCTCTGGGGCCAACGTCCTGACTTTC.

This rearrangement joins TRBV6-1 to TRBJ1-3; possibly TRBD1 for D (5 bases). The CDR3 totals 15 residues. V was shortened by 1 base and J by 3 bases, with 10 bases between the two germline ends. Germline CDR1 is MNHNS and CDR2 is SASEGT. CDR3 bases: TGTGCCAGCAGTGAAGGCAGGGACTATGGAAACACCATATATTTT. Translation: CASSEGRDYGNTIYF.

The DNA for the CDR3 is TGTGCCAGCAGCGTAGCCAGCGGGAGGGCCAGTGAGACCCAGTACTTC. Translating gives CASSVASGRASETQYF. The chain employs TRBV9 and TRBJ2-5, with TRBD2 matching over 10 bases. V shed 0 bases, J shed 5 bases, and the junction held 7 bases outside the gene matches. CDR3 length: 16 amino acids. Per germline, CDR1 SGDLS and CDR2 YYNGEE.

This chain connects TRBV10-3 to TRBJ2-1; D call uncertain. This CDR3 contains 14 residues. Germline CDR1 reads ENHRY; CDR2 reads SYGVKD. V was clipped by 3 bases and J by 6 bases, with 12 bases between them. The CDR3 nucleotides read TGTGCCATCAGTGATACCGACTCGGTCAATGAGCAGTTCTTC. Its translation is CAISDTDSVNEQFF.

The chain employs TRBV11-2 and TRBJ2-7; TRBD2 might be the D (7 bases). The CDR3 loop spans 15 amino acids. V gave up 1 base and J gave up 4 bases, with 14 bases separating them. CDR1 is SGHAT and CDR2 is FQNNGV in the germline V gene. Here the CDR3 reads CASSLGGGGGYEQYF. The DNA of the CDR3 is TGTGCCAGCAGCTTAGGAGGGGGGGGCGGGTACGAGCAGTACTTC.

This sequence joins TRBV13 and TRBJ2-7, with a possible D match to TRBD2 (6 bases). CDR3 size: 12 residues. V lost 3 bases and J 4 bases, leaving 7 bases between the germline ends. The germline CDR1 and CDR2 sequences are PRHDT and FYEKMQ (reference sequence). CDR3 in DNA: TGTGCCAGCAGCTTTGCGGGATACGAGCAGTACTTC. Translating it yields CASSFAGYEQYF.

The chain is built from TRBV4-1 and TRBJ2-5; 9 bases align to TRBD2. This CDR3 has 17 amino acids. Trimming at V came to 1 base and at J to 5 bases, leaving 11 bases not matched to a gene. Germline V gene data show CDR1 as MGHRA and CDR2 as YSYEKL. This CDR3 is CASSQGRAGGRWETQYF. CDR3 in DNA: TGCGCCAGCAGCCAAGGTCGGGCGGGAGGGCGGTGGGAGACCCAGTACTTC.

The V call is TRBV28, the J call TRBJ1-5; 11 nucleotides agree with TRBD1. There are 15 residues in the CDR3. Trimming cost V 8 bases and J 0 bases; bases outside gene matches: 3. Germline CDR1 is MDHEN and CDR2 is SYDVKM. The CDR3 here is CASRTGGLSNQPQHF. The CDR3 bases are TGTGCCAGCCGGACAGGGGGCCTTAGCAATCAGCCCCAGCATTTT.

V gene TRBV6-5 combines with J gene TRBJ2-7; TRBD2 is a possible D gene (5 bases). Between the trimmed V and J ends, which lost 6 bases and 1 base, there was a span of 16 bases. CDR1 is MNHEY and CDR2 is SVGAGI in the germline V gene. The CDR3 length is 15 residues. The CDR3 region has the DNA TGTGCCAGCAGCCGTGAGGCGGGTCTTTCCTACGAGCAGTACTTC. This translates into CASSREAGLSYEQYF.

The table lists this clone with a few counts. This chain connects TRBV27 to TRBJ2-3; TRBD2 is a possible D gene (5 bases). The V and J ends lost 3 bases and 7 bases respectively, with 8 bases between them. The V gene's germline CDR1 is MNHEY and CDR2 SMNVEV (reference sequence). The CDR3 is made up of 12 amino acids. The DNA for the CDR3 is TGTGCCAGCAGTTTCCGGGGAAATACGCAGTATTTT. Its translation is CASSFRGNTQYF.